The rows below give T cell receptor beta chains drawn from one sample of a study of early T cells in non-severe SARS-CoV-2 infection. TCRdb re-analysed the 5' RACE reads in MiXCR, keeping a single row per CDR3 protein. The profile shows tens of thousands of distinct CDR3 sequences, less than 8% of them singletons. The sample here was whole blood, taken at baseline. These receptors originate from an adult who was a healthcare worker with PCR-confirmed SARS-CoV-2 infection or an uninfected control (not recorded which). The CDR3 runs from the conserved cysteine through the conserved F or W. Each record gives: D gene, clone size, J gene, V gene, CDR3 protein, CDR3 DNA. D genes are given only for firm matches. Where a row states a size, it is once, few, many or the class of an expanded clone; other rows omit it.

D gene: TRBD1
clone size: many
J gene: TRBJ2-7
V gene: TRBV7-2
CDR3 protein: CASSPGTGFYEQYF
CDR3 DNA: TGTGCCAGCAGCCCCGGGACAGGGTTCTACGAGCAGTACTTC

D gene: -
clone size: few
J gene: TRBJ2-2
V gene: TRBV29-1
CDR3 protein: CSVVGTVNTGELFF
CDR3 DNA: TGCAGCGTTGTCGGGACGGTAAACACCGGGGAGCTGTTTTTT

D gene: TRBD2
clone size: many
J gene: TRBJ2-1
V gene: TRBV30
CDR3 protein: CAWHPAGTRRVEQFF
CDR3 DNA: TGTGCCTGGCACCCCGCCGGGACTAGAAGGGTTGAGCAGTTCTTC

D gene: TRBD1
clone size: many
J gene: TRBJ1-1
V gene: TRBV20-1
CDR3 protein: CSVEGQATMNTEAFF
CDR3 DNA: TGCAGTGTTGAGGGACAGGCTACTATGAACACTGAAGCTTTCTTT

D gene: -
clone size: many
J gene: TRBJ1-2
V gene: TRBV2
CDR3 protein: CAGGPTVGTKDGYTF
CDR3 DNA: TGTGCCGGTGGCCCGACTGTTGGTACAAAGGATGGCTACACCTTC

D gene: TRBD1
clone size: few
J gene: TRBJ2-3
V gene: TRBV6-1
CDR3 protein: CASRTGTGEDTQYF
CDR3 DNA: TGTGCCAGCAGAACCGGGACAGGGGAGGATACGCAGTATTTT

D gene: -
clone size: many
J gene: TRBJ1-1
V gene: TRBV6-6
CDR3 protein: CASSSYVTEAFF
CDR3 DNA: TGTGCCAGCAGTTCTTACGTCACTGAAGCTTTCTTT

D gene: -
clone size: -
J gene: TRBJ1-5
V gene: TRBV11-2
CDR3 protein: CASSLSGSNQPQHF
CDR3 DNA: TGTGCCAGCAGCTTGTCCGGTAGCAATCAGCCCCAGCATTTT

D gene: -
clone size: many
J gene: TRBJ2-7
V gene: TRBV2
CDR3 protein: CASSEANGYPYEQYF
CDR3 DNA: TGTGCCAGCAGTGAAGCTAACGGGTACCCCTACGAGCAGTACTTC

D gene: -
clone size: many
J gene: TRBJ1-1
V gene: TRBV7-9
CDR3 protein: CASSLFGDEHSEAFF
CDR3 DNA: TGTGCCAGCAGCTTGTTCGGAGATGAACACTCTGAAGCTTTCTTT

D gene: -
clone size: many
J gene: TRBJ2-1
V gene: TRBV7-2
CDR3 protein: CASSLDPHYNEQFF
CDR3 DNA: TGTGCCAGCAGCTTAGACCCCCACTACAATGAGCAGTTCTTC

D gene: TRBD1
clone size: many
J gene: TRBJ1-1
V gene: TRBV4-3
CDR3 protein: CASSQGGTEVNTEAFF
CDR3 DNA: TGCGCCAGCAGCCAAGGGGGGACAGAGGTAAACACTGAAGCTTTCTTT

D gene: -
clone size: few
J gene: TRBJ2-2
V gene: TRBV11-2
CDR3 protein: CASSWADRNPTGELFF
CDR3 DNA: TGTGCCAGCAGCTGGGCCGACAGGAACCCCACCGGGGAGCTGTTTTTT

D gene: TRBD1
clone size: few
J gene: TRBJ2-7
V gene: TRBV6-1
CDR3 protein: CASSKGTVGTYEQYF
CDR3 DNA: TGTGCCAGCAGTAAAGGGACAGTGGGAACCTACGAGCAGTACTTC

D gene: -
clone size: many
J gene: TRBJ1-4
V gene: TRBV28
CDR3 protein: CASSEQGREKLFF
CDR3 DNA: TGTGCCAGCAGTGAACAGGGTCGGGAAAAACTGTTTTTT

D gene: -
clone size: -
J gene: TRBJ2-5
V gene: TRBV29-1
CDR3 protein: CSVEGGVWLQGQETQYF
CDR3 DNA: TGCAGCGTTGAAGGAGGGGTTTGGCTGCAGGGGCAAGAGACCCAGTACTTC

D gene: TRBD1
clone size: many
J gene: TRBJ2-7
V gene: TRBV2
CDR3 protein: CASVGTGSYEQYF
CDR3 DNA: TGTGCCAGCGTCGGGACAGGGTCTTACGAGCAGTACTTC

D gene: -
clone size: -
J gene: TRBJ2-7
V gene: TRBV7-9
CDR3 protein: CASSLLGGGAHPEQYF
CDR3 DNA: TGTGCCAGCAGCTTACTGGGCGGCGGAGCCCATCCCGAGCAGTACTTC

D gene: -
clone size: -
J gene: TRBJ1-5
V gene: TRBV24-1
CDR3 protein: CATEGGSNQPQHF
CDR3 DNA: TGTGCCACCGAAGGGGGAAGCAATCAGCCCCAGCATTTT

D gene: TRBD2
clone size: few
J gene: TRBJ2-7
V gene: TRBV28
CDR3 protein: CASSLGGTSGSYEQYF
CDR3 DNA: TGTGCCAGCAGTTTAGGGGGGACTAGCGGGAGTTACGAGCAGTACTTC

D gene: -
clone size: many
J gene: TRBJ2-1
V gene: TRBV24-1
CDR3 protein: CATSDRNSGVGEQFF
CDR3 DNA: TGTGCCACCAGTGACCGAAACAGTGGGGTGGGTGAGCAGTTCTTC

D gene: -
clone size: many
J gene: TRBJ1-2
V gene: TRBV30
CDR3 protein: CAWTSLQGGGYTF
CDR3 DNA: TGTGCCTGGACCTCCTTGCAGGGCGGTGGCTACACCTTC

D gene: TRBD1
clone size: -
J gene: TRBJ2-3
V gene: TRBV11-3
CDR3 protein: CASSTGTGGRGDTQYF
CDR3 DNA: TGTGCCAGCAGCACCGGGACAGGGGGCAGAGGAGATACGCAGTATTTT

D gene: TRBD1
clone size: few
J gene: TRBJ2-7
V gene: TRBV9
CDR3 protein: CASSPQAGQGAYEQYF
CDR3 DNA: TGTGCCAGCAGCCCTCAAGCCGGACAGGGGGCTTACGAGCAGTACTTC

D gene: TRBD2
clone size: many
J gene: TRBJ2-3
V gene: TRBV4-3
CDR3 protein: CASSQVGAGATDTQYF
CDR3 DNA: TGCGCCAGCAGCCAAGTAGGAGCGGGAGCCACAGATACGCAGTATTTT

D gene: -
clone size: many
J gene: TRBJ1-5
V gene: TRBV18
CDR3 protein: CASSPGKDQPQHF
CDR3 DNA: TGTGCCAGCTCACCGGGGAAAGATCAGCCCCAGCATTTT

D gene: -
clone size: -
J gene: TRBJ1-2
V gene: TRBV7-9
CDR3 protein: CASSLATVDTF
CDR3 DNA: TGTGCCAGCAGCTTAGCTACTGTGGACACCTTC

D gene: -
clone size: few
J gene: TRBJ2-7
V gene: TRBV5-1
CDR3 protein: CASSLLTDPYGDYEQYF
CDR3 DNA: TGCGCCAGCAGCCTGTTGACAGACCCCTATGGGGACTACGAGCAGTACTTC

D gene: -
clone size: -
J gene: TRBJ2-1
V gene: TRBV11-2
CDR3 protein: CASSPLGNNEQFF
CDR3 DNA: TGTGCCAGCAGCCCTCTCGGAAACAATGAGCAGTTCTTC

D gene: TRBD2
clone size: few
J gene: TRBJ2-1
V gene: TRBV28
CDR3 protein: CASTMTSVYNEQFF
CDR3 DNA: TGTGCCAGCACCATGACTAGCGTCTACAATGAGCAGTTCTTC

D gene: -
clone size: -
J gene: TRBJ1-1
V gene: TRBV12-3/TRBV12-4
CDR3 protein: CASTPSGSNTEAFF
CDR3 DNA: TGTGCCAGCACCCCCAGCGGGTCGAACACTGAAGCTTTCTTT